The present T cell receptor (beta chain) was sequenced within a study of post-analysis software for immune sequencing data. A few counts support this clonotype. Antigen specificity is unknown. In germline, CDR1 is SGHTA, CDR2 FQGTGA. The V and J ends lost 1 base and 3 bases, in that order; junction bases with no gene match: 2. The CDR3 extends over 15 amino acids. Each TCR beta cDNA library carried unique molecular identifiers. TCRdb reanalysed the PCR reads using MiXCR and keeps one entry per CDR3 protein. The sample has hundreds of thousands of distinct CDR3 sequences, roughly 50% seen once; the top ten hold around 4.5%. Study-level findings and limits: Relative to controls, patients had a handful of TRBV segments at higher frequency, with TRBV5-6, TRBV5-1 and TRBV20-1 among these.

Sequencing was performed on blood. The TCR comes from a girl aged 5-17 years with multiple sclerosis. The gene calls are TRBV7-3 and TRBJ2-5, with 10 bases matching TRBD2. The CDR3 sequence: CASSLNGLAEETQYF. The CDR3 DNA reads TGTGCCAGCAGCTTAAACGGACTAGCGGAAGAGACCCAGTACTTC.